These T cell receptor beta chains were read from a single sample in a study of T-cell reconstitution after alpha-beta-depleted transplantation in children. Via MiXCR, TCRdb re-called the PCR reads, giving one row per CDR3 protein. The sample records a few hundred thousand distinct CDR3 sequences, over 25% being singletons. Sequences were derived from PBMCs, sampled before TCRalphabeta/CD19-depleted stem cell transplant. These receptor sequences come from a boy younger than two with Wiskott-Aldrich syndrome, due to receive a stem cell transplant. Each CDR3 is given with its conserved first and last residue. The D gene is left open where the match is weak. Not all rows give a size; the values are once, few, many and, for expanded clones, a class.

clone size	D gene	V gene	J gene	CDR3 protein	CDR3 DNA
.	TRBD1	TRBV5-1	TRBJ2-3	CASSLDTGAPDTQYF	TGCGCCAGCAGCTTGGATACAGGGGCCCCAGATACGCAGTATTTT
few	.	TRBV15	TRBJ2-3	CATSRDRAGTDTQYF	TGTGCCACCAGCAGAGATAGGGCAGGCACAGATACGCAGTATTTT
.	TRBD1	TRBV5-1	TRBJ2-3	CASSSRGSFRDTQYF	TGCGCCAGCAGCTCCAGGGGGTCCTTCAGAGATACGCAGTATTTT
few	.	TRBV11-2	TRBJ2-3	CASSLRAVGTDTQYF	TGTGCCAGCAGCTTAAGGGCAGTTGGCACAGATACGCAGTATTTT
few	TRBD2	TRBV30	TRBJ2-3	CAWSALAGFQDTQYF	TGTGCCTGGAGTGCTCTAGCGGGATTTCAAGATACGCAGTATTTT
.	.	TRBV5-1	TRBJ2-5	CASSWGDSIIETQYF	TGCGCCAGCAGCTGGGGGGACAGTATAATAGAGACCCAGTACTTC
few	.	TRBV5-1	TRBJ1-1	CASKRGDTEAFF	TGCGCCAGCAAGCGGGGGGACACTGAAGCTTTCTTT
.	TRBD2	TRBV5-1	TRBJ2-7	CASSVGLAETIYEQYF	TGCGCCAGCAGCGTGGGACTAGCGGAAACCATATACGAGCAGTACTTC
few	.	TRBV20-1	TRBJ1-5	CSARVGVDLNQPQHF	TGCAGTGCTAGAGTGGGGGTCGACCTGAATCAGCCCCAGCATTTT
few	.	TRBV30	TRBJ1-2	CAWSPGRHGYTF	TGTGCCTGGAGCCCCGGACGTCATGGCTACACCTTC
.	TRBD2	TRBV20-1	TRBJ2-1	CSARAVGLAHYNEQFF	TGCAGTGCTAGAGCGGTGGGACTAGCGCACTACAATGAGCAGTTCTTC
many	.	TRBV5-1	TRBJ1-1	CASSLAGFTEAFF	TGCGCCAGCAGCTTGGCCGGGTTCACTGAAGCTTTCTTT
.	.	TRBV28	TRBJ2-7	CASTLYRSSYEQYF	TGTGCCAGCACCCTATACAGGAGCTCCTACGAGCAGTACTTC
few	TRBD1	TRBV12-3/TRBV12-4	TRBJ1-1	CASSNGTGRRMNTEAFF	TGTGCCAGCAGTAACGGGACAGGGAGACGGATGAACACTGAAGCTTTCTTT
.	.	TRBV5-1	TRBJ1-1	CASSQHGNTEAFF	TGCGCCAGCAGCCAACACGGTAACACTGAAGCTTTCTTT
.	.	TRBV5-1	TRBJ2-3	CASTTLASTDTQYF	TGCGCCAGCACCACTCTTGCTAGCACAGATACGCAGTATTTT
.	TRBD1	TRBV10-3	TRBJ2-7	CAITKTGGSYEQYF	TGTGCCATCACCAAGACAGGGGGGTCCTACGAGCAGTACTTC
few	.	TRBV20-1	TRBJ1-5	CSASRFRVNQPQHF	TGCAGTGCTAGCCGCTTCAGGGTCAATCAGCCCCAGCATTTT
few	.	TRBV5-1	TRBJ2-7	CASSLEGIEQYF	TGCGCCAGCAGCTTGGAGGGGATCGAGCAGTACTTC
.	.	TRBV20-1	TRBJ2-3	CSASVRTPSTDTQYF	TGCAGTGCTAGCGTTCGGACTCCTAGCACAGATACGCAGTATTTT
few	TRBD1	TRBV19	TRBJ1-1	CASSHGTENTEAFF	TGTGCCAGTAGTCACGGGACAGAGAACACTGAAGCTTTCTTT
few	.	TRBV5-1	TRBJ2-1	CASSLVVYGGPSHNEQFF	TGCGCCAGCAGCTTGGTAGTATATGGGGGGCCATCCCACAATGAGCAGTTCTTC
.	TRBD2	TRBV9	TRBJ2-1	CASSVGIMVGLAGIEQFF	TGTGCCAGCAGCGTAGGAATCATGGTGGGACTAGCGGGAATTGAGCAGTTCTTC
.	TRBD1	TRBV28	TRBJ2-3	CASSLDSSGGTDTQYF	TGTGCCAGCAGTTTAGATTCATCAGGGGGAACAGATACGCAGTATTTT
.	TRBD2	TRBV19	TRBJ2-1	CASSIQREPYNDQFF	TGTGCCAGTAGTATTCAGCGGGAGCCCTACAATGACCAGTTCTTC
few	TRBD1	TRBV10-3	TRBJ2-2	CAISPGQGVTGELFF	TGTGCCATCAGTCCGGGACAGGGGGTCACCGGGGAGCTGTTTTTT
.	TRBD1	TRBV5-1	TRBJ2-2	CASSPEFRTGVRLTGELFF	TGCGCCAGCAGCCCGGAGTTCCGGACAGGGGTTCGGCTTACCGGGGAGCTGTTTTTT
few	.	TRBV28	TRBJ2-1	CASSLLAPGGRNEQFF	TGTGCCAGCAGTTTACTGGCTCCTGGAGGGCGCAATGAGCAGTTCTTC
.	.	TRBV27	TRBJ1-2	CARTPQGRYGYTF	TGTGCCAGGACTCCTCAGGGGCGTTATGGCTACACCTTC
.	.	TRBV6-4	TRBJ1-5	CASSDDARGSQPQHF	TGTGCCAGCAGTGACGATGCGAGGGGGAGTCAGCCCCAGCATTTT